This TCR beta chain originates from a study of control samples from healthy donors and cancer patients. After removal of 7 bases from V and 2 bases from J, the junction contained 1 base not matched to a gene. The CDR3 loop spans 12 amino acids. Sequenced by immunoSEQ multiplex PCR; TCRdb stores in-frame clones only, minus some. The data hold under 80,000 clones, with less than 95% observed a single time. This TCR was recovered from a young woman in good health. The sample was blood. This chain uses TRBV12-3 or TRBV12-4 with TRBJ1-2, with 7 bases fitting TRBD1. CDR3 nucleotides: TGTGCCAGCACAGGGGGGAACTATGGCTACACCTTC. Its protein is CASTGGNYGYTF.